The next 4 T cell receptor beta chains were all read from a single sample in a study of identifying expanded T cells in peripheral blood. Assay: immunoSEQ multiplex PCR; the TCRdb copy retains only in-frame clones and omits some. Counted here are roughly 100,000 clones, around nine tenths occurring once; the ten biggest clones make up about 4%. The specimen sequenced was blood. These TCRs come from a person between 18 and 75 years old in good health.

The rearrangement joins TRBV7-2 to TRBJ2-4; 16 bases line up with TRBD2. This CDR3 has 19 residues. The trim removed 1 base at V and 2 bases at J, leaving 5 bases unmatched. CDR1 is SGHTA and CDR2 is FQGNSA in the germline V gene. DNA for the CDR3: TGTGCCAGCAGCTTAGTGGGGACTAGCGGGAGGGGATCCAAAAACATTCAGTACTTC. Amino acid sequence: CASSLVGTSGRGSKNIQYF.

The V gene is TRBV28, the J gene TRBJ1-5; 10 bases align to TRBD1. The germline CDR1 and CDR2 sequences are MDHEN and SYDVKM. V shed 0 bases, J shed 0 bases, and the junction held 5 bases outside the gene matches. There are 18 residues in the CDR3. CDR3 in DNA: TGTGCCAGCAGTTTATGGGAGGGACAGGGGTTTAGCAATCAGCCCCAGCATTTT. Protein sequence: CASSLWEGQGFSNQPQHF.

The chain links TRBV5-6 to TRBJ2-7; TRBD1 aligns across 8 bases. Germline assignment: CDR1 SGHDT and CDR2 YYEEEE. Trimming cost V 4 bases and J 0 bases; bases outside gene matches: 9. This CDR3 spans 16 amino acids. The CDR3 DNA reads as TGTGCCAGCAGCCCCTGGGAGGACAGGGTCTCCTACGAGCAGTACTTC. Its protein product is CASSPWEDRVSYEQYF.

This clone was counted a single time. The rearrangement joins TRBV9 to TRBJ2-7; a weak D match, TRBD2 (6 bases). Germline CDR1 and CDR2: SGDLS and YYNGEE. V was trimmed by 3 bases and J by 2 bases, leaving 15 bases between them. This CDR3 contains 15 residues. CDR3 nucleotide sequence: TGTGCCAGCAGCGCCGGGACTCTGGGACCCTACGAGCAGTACTTC. It specifies CASSAGTLGPYEQYF.